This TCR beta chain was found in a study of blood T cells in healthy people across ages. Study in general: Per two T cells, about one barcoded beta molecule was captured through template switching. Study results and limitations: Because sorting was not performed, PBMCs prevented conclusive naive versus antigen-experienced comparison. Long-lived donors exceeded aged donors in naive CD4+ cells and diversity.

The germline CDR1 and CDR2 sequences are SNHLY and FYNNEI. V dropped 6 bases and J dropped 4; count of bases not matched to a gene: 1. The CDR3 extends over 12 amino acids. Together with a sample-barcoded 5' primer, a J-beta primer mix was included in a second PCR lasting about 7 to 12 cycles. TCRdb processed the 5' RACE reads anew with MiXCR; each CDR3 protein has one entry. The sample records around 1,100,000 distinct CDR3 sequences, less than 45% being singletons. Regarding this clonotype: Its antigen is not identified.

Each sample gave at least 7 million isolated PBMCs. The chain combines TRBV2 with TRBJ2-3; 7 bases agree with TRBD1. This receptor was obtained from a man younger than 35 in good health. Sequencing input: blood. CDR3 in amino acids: CASRGGPDTQYF. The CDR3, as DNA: TGTGCCAGCAGAGGGGGCCCAGATACGCAGTATTTT.